This T cell receptor beta chain stems from a study of cytomegalovirus exposure and HLA in healthy donors. CDR3 length equals 16 residues. The germline V and J ends were trimmed by 0 bases and 0 bases, with 9 bases remaining between them. Germline CDR1 and CDR2: SGHTA and FQGNSA. 60 Vbeta and 13 Jbeta primers were used in PCR. Measured with immunoSEQ multiplex PCR; TCRdb has only the in-frame clones, and not every one. Counted here are about 73,000 clones, roughly 70% occurring once; the ten biggest clones make up around 12%. V is TRBV7-2 and J is TRBJ1-5; tentatively, D is TRBD1 (6 bases). Source material: PBMCs. The TCR sequence derives from a man in his sixties or seventies in good health and CMV-seronegative. The CDR3 nucleotides are TGTGCCAGCAGCTTAGCTGGGGGCTATAGCAATCAGCCCCAGCATTTT. Translating gives CASSLAGGYSNQPQHF.